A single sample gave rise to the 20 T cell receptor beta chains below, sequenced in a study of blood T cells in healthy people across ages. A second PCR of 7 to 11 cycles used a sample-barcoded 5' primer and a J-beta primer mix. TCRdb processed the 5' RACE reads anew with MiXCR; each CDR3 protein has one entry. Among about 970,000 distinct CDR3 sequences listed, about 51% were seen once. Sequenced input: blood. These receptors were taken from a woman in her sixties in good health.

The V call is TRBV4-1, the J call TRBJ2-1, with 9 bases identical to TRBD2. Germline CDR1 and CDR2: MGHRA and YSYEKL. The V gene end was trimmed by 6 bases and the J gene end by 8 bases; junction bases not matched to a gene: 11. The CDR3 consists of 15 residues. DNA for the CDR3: TGCGCCAGCAGGCATCATGGCGGGAGGGGTCATGAGCAGTTCTTC. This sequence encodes CASRHHGGRGHEQFF.

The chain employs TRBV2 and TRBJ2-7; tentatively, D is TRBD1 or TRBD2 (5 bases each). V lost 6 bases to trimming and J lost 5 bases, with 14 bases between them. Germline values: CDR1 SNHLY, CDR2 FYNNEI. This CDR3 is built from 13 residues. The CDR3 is CASSSGPYDEQYF. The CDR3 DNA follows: TGTGCCAGCAGCTCGGGACCGTACGACGAGCAGTACTTC.

CDR3 bases: TGTGCCAGCAGCCTCCCTGGTGGGGAAGAGACCCAGTACTTC. Its translation: CASSLPGGEETQYF. This chain connects TRBV28 to TRBJ2-5; D is unresolved. V was clipped by 6 bases and J by 3 bases, with 14 bases between them. CDR3 length: 14 amino acids. Germline V gives CDR1 MDHEN, CDR2 SYDVKM.

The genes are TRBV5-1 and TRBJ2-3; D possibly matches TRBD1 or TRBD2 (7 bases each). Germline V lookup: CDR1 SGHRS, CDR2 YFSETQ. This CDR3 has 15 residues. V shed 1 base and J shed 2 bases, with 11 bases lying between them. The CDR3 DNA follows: TGCGCCAGCAGCTTGAGCGGGACAGACACAGATACGCAGTATTTT. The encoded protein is CASSLSGTDTDTQYF.

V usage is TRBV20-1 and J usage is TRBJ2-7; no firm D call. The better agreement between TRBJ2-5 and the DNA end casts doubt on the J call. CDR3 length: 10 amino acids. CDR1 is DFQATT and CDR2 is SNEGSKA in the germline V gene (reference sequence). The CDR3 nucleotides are TGCAGTGGGCTTTGGGAGACCCAGTACTTC. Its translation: CSGLWETQYF.

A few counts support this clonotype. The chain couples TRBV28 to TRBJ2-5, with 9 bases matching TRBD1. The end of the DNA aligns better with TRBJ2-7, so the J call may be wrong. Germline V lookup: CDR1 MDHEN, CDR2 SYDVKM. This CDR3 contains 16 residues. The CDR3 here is CASQTGGYLAHYEQYF. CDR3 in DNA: TGTGCCAGTCAGACAGGGGGGTACCTTGCCCACTACGAGCAGTACTTC.

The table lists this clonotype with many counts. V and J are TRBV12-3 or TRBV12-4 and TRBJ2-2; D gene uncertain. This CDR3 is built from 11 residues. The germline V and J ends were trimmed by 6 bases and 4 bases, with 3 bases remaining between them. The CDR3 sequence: CASSSTGELFF. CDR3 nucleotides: TGTGCCAGCAGCTCCACCGGGGAGCTGTTTTTT.

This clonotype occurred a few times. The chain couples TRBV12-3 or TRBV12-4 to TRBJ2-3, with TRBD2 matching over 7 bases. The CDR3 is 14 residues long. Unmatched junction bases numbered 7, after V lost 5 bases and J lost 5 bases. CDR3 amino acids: CASSPGLSLDTQYF. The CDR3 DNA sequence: TGTGCCAGCAGTCCGGGACTATCGTTAGATACGCAGTATTTT.

CDR3 region: CASSHDGNNEKLFF. The CDR3 bases are TGTGCCAGCAGCCACGACGGCAATAATGAAAAACTGTTTTTT. J is TRBJ1-4 and V is TRBV5-5; D gene uncertain. Germline V CDR1 and CDR2: SGHKS, YYEKEE (reference sequence). The V and J ends lost 4 bases and 4 bases respectively, with 11 bases between them. The CDR3 consists of 14 residues.

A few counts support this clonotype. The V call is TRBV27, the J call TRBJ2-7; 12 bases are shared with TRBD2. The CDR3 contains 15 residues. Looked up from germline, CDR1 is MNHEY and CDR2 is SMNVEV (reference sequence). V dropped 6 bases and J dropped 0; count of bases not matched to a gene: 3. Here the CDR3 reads CASRGLAGNSYEQYF. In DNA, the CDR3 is TGTGCCAGCAGAGGACTAGCGGGAAACTCCTACGAGCAGTACTTC.

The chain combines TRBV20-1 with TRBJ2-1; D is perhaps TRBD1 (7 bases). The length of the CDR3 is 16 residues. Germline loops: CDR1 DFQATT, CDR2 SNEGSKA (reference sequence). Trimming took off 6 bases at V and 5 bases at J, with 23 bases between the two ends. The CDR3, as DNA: TGCAGTGCATACAAACAGACTGGCAGGGGGGACAATGAGCAGTTCTTC. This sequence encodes CSAYKQTGRGDNEQFF.

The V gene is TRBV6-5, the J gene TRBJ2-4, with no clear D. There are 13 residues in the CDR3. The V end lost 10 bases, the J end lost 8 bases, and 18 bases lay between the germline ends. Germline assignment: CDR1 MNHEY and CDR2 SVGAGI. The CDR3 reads CATLSPGWDIQYF. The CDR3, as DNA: TGTGCCACCCTTAGTCCCGGGTGGGACATTCAGTACTTC.

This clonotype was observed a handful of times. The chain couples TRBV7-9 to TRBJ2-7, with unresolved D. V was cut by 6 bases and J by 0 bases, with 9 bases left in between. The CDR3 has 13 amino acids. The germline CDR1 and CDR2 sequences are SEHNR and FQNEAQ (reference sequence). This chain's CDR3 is CASRLTPSYEQYF. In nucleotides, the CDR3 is TGTGCCAGCAGATTGACTCCCTCCTACGAGCAGTACTTC.

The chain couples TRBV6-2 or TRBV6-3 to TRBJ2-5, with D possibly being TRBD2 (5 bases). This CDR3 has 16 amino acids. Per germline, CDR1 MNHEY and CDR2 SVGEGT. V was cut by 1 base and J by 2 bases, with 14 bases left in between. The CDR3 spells CASSYFAGFRQETQYF. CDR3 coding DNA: TGTGCCAGCAGTTACTTCGCGGGTTTTAGGCAAGAGACCCAGTACTTC.

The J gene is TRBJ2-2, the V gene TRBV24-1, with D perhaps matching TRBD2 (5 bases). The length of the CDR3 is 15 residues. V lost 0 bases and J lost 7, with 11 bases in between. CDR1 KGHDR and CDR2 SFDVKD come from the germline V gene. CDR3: CATSDLLGVDGELFF. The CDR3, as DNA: TGTGCCACCAGTGATTTGCTCGGGGTGGACGGGGAGCTGTTTTTT.

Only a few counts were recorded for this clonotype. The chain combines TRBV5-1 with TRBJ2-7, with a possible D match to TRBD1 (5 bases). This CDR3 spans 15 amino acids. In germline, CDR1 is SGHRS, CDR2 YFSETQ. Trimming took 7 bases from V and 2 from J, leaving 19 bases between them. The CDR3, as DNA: TGCGCCAGCGCTGCTGGCCACCAGGGCCCCTACGAGCAGTACTTC. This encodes CASAAGHQGPYEQYF.

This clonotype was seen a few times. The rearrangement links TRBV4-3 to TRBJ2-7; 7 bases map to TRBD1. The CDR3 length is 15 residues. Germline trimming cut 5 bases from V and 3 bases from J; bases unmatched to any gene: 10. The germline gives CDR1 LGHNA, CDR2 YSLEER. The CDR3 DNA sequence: TGCGCCAGCAGCGTTCTCCGGGACAGTTTCTACGAGCAGTACTTC. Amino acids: CASSVLRDSFYEQYF.

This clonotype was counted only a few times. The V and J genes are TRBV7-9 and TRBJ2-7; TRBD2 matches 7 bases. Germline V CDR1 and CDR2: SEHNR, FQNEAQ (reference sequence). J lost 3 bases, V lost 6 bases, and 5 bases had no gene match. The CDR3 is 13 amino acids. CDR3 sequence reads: CASRATSSYEQYF. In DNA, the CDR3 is TGTGCCAGCAGGGCGACTAGCAGCTACGAGCAGTACTTC.

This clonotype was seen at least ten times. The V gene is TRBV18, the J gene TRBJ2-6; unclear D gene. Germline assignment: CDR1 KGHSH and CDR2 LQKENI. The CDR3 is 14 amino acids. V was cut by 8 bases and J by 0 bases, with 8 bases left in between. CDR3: CASSPSSGANVLTF. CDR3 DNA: TGTGCCAGCAGCCCCAGCTCTGGGGCCAACGTCCTGACTTTC.

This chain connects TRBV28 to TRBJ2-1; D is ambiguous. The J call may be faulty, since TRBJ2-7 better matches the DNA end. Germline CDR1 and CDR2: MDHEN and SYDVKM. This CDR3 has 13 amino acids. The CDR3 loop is CASSFMRYNEQYF. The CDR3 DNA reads TGTGCCAGCAGTTTCATGCGGTACAATGAGCAGTACTTC.